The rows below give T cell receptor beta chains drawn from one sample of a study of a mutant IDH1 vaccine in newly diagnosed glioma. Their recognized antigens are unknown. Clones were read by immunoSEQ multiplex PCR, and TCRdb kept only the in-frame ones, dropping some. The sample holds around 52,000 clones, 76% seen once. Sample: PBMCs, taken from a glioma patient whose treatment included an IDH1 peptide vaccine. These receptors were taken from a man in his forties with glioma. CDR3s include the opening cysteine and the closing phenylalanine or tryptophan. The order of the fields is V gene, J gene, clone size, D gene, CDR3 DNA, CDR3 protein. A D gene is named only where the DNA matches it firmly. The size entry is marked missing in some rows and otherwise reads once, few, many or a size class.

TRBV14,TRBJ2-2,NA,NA,TGTGCCAGCAGCCAAGAAGTCCAGTTGACCGGGGAGCTGTTTTTT,CASSQEVQLTGELFF
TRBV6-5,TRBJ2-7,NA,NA,TGTGCCAGCAGTTTGCACAAAACCTACGAGCAGTACTTC,CASSLHKTYEQYF
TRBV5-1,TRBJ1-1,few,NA,TGCGCCAGCAGCTTGACAGGAGCAGAAGCTTTCTTT,CASSLTGAEAFF
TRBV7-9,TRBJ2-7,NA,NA,TGTGCCAGCAGCTTCTATCGGGGCTACGAGCAGTACTTC,CASSFYRGYEQYF
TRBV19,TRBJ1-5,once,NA,TGTGCCAGTAGTCTAAGACAGTCGCATCAGCCCCAGCATTTT,CASSLRQSHQPQHF
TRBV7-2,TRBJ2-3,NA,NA,TGTGCCAGCAGAGGCACAGATACGCAGTATTTT,CASRGTDTQYF
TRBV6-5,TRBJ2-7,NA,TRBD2,TGTGCCAGCAGTGCCCGGACTAGCAACGACGAGCAGTACTTC,CASSARTSNDEQYF
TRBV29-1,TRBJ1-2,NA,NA,TGCAGCGTTGAAACAGGCGGACGTAGGGGCCTCGATGGCTACACCTTC,CSVETGGRRGLDGYTF
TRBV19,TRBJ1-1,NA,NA,TGTGCCAGTACCGCGGCTCGGCAAAACACTGAAGCTTTCTTT,CASTAARQNTEAFF
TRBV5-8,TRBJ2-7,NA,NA,TGTGCCACCCGGGACGGAAGCTCCTACGAGCAGTACTTC,CATRDGSSYEQYF
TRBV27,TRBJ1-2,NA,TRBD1,TGTGCCAGCAGGGACCCGGGACAGGGGGCCTATGGCTACACCTTC,CASRDPGQGAYGYTF
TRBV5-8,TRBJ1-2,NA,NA,TGTGCCAGCAGCTTGGTCCGGGGGCTCTATGGCTACACCTTC,CASSLVRGLYGYTF
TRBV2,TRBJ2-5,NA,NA,TGTGCCAGCAGGGAGGGCCTAGCCCAAGAGACCCAGTACTTC,CASREGLAQETQYF
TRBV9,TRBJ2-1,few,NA,TGTGCCAGCAGCCTCCGGACTAGGGGGTTGGATGAGCAGTTCTTC,CASSLRTRGLDEQFF
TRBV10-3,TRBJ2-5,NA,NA,TGTGCCATCAGTGGACAAATACAAGAGACCCAGTACTTC,CAISGQIQETQYF
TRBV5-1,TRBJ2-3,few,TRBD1,TGCGCCAGCAGCTTGGGACAGGGGGCAACGGATACGCAGTATTTT,CASSLGQGATDTQYF
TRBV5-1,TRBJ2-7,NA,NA,TGCGCCAGCGGGTGGGAAGGCTACGAGCAGTACTTC,CASGWEGYEQYF
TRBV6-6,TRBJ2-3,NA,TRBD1,TGTGCCAGCAGGGAGACAGGGCGTCCTGGCACAGATACGCAGTATTTT,CASRETGRPGTDTQYF
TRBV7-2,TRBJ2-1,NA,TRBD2,TGTGCCAGCAGCTTACAAGCGGGAGGGCCCCCCTACAATGAGCAGTTCTTC,CASSLQAGGPPYNEQFF
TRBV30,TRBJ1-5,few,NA,TGTGCCTGGAGCGACTCACTAGGGCAGCCCCAGCATTTT,CAWSDSLGQPQHF
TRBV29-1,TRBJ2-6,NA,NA,TGCAGCGTTGTGAGCCAGTGGTCTGGGGCCAACGTCCTGACTTTC,CSVVSQWSGANVLTF
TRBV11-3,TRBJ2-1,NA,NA,TGTGCCAGCAGCCCCGTTAGAGGGAGCGACAATGAGCAGTTCTTC,CASSPVRGSDNEQFF
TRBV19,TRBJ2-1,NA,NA,TGTGCCAGTAGTATGTCGGCGGGAAGCTACAATGAGCAGTTCTTC,CASSMSAGSYNEQFF
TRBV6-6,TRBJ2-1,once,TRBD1,TGTGCCAGCATCCCTGGACAGGGGGATGAGCAGTTCTTC,CASIPGQGDEQFF
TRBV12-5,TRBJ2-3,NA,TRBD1,TGTGCTAGTGGTTGGACAGGGGTACAAGATACGCAGTATTTT,CASGWTGVQDTQYF
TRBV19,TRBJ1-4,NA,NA,TGTGCCAGTAGTATAAGCTGGGGTGATGAAAAACTGTTTTTT,CASSISWGDEKLFF
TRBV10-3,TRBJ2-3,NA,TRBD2,TGTGCCATCCGGAGCGGGGGAGGAACAGATACGCAGTATTTT,CAIRSGGGTDTQYF
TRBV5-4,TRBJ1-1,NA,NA,TGTGCCAGCAGCTTGAGGACCACTCGGACTGAAGCTTTCTTT,CASSLRTTRTEAFF
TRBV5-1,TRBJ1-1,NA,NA,TGCGCCAGCAGCTCGGACAGCCTGAACACTGAAGCTTTCTTT,CASSSDSLNTEAFF
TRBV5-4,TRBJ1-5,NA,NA,TGTGCCAGCAGCTCGGGAATCGGGCCGAGTAGTCCCCAGCATTTT,CASSSGIGPSSPQHF
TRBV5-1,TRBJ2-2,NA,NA,TGCGCCAGCAGCCGCGAGACGGTTTCGAACACCGGGGAGCTGTTTTTT,CASSRETVSNTGELFF
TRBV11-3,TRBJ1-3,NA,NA,TGTGCCAGCAGCTCCAGGGGCAAACAGATCTCTGGAAACACCATATATTTT,CASSSRGKQISGNTIYF
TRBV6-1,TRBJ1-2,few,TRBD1,TGTGCCAGCAGTTCTGGACAGGGGTCCTATGGCTACACCTTC,CASSSGQGSYGYTF
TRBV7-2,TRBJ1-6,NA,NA,TGTGCCAGCAGCTTGGCTGACGGGGGGCCGGCCCTCCACTTT,CASSLADGGPALHF
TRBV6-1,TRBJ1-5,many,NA,TGTGCCAGCAGTACAGATAGCAATCAGCCCCAGCATTTT,CASSTDSNQPQHF
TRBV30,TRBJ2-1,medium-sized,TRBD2,TGTGCCTGGACTAGCGGGAGACGGGATTCCTACAATGAGCAGTTCTTC,CAWTSGRRDSYNEQFF
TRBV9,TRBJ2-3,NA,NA,TGTGCCAGCAGCGTAAACATTGGTTTCACAGATACGCAGTATTTT,CASSVNIGFTDTQYF
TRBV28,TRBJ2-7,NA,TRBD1,TGTGCCAGCAGTCCCCCCGTGGGACAGGGCCTTCCACGGTACTTC,CASSPPVGQGLPRYF
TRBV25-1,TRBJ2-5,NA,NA,TGTGCCAGCAGTGGGGGCCGGACCCAGTACTTC,CASSGGRTQYF
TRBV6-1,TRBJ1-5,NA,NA,TGTGCCAGCGCGTCGGGACTCAATCAGCCCCAGCATTTT,CASASGLNQPQHF
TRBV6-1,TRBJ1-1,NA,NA,TGTGCCAGCAGCTTGGGCACTGAAGCTTTCTTT,CASSLGTEAFF
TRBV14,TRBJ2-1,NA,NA,TGTGCCAGCAGCCAAGGGTGGGGTGTCAGGGGGGCAAAACATAATGAGCAGTTCTTC,CASSQGWGVRGAKHNEQFF
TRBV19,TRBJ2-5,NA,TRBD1,TGTGCCAGTACCCCGACAGGGGGCGGAGAGACCCAGTACTTC,CASTPTGGGETQYF
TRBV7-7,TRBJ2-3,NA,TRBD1,TGTGCCAGCAGCCCGGGACAGGGCACAGATACGCAGTATTTT,CASSPGQGTDTQYF
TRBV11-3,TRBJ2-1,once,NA,TGTGCCAGCAGCCTCCCCGTCGGTGAGCAGTTCTTC,CASSLPVGEQFF
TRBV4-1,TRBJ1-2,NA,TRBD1,TGCGCCAGCAGCCAAGATACGGGGACAGGCAAATATGGCTACACCTTC,CASSQDTGTGKYGYTF
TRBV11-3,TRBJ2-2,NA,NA,TGTGCCAGCAGCTTAGGAATGTATACCGGGGAGCTGTTTTTT,CASSLGMYTGELFF
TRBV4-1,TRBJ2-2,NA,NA,TGCGCCAGCAGCCATTCCGTGACGAACACCGGGGAGCTGTTTTTT,CASSHSVTNTGELFF
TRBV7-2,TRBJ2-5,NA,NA,TGTGCCAGCAGCTTAGGTGGGAGTGGTCCAGAGACCCAGTACTTC,CASSLGGSGPETQYF
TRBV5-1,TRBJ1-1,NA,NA,TGCGCCAGCAGCTTAGGGGACGGAGACACTGAAGCTTTCTTT,CASSLGDGDTEAFF
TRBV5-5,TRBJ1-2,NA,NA,TGTGCCAGCAGCTTTACCGCGAGTCCAAGAGATGGCTACACCTTC,CASSFTASPRDGYTF
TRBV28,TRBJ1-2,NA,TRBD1,TGTGCCAGCAGCAGACGACAGGGGAGGTGGGTTGGCTACACCTTC,CASSRRQGRWVGYTF
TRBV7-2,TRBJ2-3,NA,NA,TGTGCCAGCAGCTTAACTAGTTCCGGGAGAGATACGCAGTATTTT,CASSLTSSGRDTQYF
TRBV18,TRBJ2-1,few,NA,TGTGCCAGCTCACCGACCGAGAATGAGCAGTTCTTC,CASSPTENEQFF
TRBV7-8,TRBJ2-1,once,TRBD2,TGTGCCAGCAGCTCTGGCGGGGGACTAGCGTTGGATGAGCAGTTCTTC,CASSSGGGLALDEQFF